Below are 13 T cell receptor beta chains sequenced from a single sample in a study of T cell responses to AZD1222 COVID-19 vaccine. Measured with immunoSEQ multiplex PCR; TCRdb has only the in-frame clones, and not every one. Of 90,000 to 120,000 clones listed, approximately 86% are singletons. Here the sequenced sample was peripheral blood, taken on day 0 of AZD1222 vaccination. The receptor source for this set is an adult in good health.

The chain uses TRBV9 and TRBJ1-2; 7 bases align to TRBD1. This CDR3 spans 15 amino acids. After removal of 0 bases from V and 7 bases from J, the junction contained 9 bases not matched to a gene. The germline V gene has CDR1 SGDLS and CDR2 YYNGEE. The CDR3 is CASSVGSRGQFGYTF. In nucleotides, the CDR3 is TGTGCCAGCAGCGTAGGTTCTAGGGGGCAGTTTGGCTACACCTTC.

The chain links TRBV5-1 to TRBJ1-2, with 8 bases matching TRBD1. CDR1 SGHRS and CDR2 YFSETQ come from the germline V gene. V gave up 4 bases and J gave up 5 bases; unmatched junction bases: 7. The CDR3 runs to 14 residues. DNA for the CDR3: TGCGCCAGCAGCCCTCGACAGGGGAAGTATGGCTACACCTTC. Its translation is CASSPRQGKYGYTF.

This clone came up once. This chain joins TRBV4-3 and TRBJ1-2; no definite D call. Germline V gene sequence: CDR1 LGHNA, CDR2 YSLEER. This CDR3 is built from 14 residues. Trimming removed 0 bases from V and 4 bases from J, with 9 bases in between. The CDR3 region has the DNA TGCGCCAGCAGCCAAGAGTCGGGATCCTATGGCTACACCTTC. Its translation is CASSQESGSYGYTF.

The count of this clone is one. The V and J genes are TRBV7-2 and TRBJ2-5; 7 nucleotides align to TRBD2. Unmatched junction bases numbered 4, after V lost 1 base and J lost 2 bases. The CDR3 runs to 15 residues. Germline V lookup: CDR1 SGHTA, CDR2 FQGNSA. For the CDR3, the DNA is TGTGCCAGCAGCTTAGTGACTAGCAATCAAGAGACCCAGTACTTC. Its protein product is CASSLVTSNQETQYF.

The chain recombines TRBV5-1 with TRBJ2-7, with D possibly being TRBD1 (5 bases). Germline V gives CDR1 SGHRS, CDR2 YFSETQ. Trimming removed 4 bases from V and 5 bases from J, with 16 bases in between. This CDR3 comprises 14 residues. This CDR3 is CASSRQTSSDEQYF. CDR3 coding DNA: TGCGCCAGCAGCCGACAGACATCTTCCGACGAGCAGTACTTC.

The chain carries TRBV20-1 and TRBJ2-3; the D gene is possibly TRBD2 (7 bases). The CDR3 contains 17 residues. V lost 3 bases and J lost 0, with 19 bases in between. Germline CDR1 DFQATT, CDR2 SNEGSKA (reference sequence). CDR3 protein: CSASRGGGYISTDTQYF. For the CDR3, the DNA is TGCAGTGCTAGTCGGGGAGGGGGATACATTAGCACAGATACGCAGTATTTT.

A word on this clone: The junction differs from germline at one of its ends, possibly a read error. As DNA, the CDR3 is TGTGCCAGCAGTACCCCGGGACGTAGCGGGAGTTTT. This codes for CASSTPGRSGSF. V and J are TRBV6-2 or TRBV6-3 and TRBJ1-4; a weak D match, TRBD1 (5 bases). This CDR3 contains 12 residues. Germline CDR1 reads MNHEY; CDR2 reads SVGEGT.

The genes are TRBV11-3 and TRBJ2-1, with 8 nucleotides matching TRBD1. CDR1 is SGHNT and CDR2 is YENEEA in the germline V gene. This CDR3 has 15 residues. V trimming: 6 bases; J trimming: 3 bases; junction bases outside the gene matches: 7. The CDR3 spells CASSPDRALYNEQFF. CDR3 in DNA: TGTGCCAGCAGTCCGGACAGGGCCCTCTACAATGAGCAGTTCTTC. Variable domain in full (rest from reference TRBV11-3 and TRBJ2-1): EAGVVQSPRYKIIEKKQPVAFWCNPISGHNTLYWYLQNLGQGPELLIRYENEEAVDDSQLPKDRFSAERLKGVDSTLKIQPAELGDSAVYLCASSPDRALYNEQFFGPGTRLTVL.

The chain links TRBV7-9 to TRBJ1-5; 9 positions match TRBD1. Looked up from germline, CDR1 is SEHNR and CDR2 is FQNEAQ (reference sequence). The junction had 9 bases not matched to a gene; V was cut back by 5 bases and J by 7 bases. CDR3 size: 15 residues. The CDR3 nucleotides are TGTGCCAGCAGCCCAGTGGGACAGGGTGTCCAGCCCCAGCATTTT. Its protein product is CASSPVGQGVQPQHF.

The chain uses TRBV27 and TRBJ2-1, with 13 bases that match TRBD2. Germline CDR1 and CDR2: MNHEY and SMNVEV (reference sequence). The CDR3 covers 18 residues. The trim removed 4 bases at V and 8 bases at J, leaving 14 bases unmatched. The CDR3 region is CASSSLGYAGLAGDEQFF. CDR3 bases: TGTGCCAGCAGTTCCCTCGGGTACGCCGGACTAGCGGGGGATGAGCAGTTCTTC.

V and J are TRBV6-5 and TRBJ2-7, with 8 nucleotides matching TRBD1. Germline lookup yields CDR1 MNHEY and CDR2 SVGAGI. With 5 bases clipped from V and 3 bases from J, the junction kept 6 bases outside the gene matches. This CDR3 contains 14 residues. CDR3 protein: CASSISTGGYEQYF. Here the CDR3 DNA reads TGTGCCAGCAGTATATCAACAGGGGGCTACGAGCAGTACTTC.

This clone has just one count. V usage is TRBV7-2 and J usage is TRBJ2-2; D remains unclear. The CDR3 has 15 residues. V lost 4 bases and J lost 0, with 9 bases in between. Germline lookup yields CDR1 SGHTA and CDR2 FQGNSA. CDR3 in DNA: TGTGCCAGCAGCTCAATGGGGTCGAACACCGGGGAGCTGTTTTTT. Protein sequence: CASSSMGSNTGELFF.

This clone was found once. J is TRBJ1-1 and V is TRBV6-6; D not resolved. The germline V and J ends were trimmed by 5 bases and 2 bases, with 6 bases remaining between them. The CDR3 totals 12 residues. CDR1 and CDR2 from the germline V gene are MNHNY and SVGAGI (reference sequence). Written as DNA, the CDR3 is TGTGCCAGCAGTGTCCCCAACACTGAAGCTTTCTTT. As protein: CASSVPNTEAFF.